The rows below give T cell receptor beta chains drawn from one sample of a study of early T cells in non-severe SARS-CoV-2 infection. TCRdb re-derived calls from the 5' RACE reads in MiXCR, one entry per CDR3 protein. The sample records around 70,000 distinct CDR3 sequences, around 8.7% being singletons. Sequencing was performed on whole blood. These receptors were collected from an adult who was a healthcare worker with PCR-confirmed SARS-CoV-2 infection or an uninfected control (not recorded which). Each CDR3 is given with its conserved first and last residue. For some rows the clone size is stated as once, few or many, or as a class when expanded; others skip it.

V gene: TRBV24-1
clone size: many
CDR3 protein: CATSDPGNTIYF

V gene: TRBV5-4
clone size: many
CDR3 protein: CASSSAPSGPSTDTQYF

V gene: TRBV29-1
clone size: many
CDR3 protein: CSVSTGGSYEQYF

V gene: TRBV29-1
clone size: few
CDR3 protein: CSARGAETGVHEQYF

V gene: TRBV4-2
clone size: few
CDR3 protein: CASSQVSGGVDEQYF

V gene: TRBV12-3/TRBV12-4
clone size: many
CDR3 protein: CASSFRDTQYF

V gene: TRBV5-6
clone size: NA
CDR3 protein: CASSYRETPADTQYF

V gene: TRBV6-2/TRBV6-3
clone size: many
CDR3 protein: CASRAQGNGELFF

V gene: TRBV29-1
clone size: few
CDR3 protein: CSGVGLEGETQYF

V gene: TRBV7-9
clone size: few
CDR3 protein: CASSTFSGSITGELFF

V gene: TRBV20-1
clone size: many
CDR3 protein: CSATRREGDKETQYF

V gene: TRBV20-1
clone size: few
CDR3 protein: CSALVGGYTDTQYF

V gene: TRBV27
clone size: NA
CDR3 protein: CASSRTSGYPYEQYF

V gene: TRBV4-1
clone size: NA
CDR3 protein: CASSQGTGTSGNEQFF

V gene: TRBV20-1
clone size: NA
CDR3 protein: CSVNGLAGVNNEQFF

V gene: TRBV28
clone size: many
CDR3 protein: CAGGDSPSNQPQHF

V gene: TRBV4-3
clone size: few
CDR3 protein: CASSQTPATNEKLFF

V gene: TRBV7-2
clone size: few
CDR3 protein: CASSLRREGEQYF

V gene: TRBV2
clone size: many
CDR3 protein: CASSPEGQYNEQFF

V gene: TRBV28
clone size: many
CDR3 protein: CASTRQGFSDEQYF

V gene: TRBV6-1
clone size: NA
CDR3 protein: CASSELIGGGQPQHF

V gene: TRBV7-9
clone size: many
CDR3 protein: CASTVRQGGTGELFF

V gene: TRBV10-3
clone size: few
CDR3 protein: CAISELRTEAFF

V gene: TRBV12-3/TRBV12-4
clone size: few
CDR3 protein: CASSLARLNEQYF

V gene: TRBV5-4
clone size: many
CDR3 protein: CASSDPGQGSYEQYF

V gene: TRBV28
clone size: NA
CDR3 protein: CASMLPGQGAHYEQYF

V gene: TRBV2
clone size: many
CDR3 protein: CASRVRFSGANVLTF

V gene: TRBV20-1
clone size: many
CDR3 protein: CSARDGGNTGELFF

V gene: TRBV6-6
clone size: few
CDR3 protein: CASSYQQGFSEQYF

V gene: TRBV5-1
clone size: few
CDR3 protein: CASSPGQGSYEQYF

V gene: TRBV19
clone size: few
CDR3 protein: CASSIIPHRGAQAETQYF

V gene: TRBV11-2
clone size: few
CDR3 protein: CASSYGTGDEQYF

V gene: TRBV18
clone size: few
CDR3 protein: CASSPSRVGEQFF

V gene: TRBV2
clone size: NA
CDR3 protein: CASSGEGRDTQYF

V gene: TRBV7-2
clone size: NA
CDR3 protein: CASSLAGTGGLAFF

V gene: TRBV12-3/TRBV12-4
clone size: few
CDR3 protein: CASSFVFGEAFF

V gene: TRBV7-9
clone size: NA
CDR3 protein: CASSLEQGPNTEAFF

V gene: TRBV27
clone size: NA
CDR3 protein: CASNLGPLSYNEQFF

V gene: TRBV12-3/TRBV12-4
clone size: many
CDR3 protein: CASSFQRVTGELFF

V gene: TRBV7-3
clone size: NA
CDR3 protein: CASSLMGSVGYEQYF

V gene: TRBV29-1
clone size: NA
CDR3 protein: CSVDPGEDTQYF

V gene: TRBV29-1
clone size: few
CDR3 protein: CSVEGGTTDTQYF

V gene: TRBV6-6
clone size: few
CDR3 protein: CASSYTWTDGEQFF

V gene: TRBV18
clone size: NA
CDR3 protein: CASSPKKETQYF

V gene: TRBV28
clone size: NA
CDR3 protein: CASSLFLRVDYGYTF

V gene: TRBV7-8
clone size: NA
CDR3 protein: CASSLVEGSTGELFF

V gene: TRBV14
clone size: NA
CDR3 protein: CASSQSRGNEQFF

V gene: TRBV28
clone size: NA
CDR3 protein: CASSYRQPQHF

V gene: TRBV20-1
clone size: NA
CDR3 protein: CSAQGGFTGELFF

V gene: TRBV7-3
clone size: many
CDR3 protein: CASSPDLISDEQFF

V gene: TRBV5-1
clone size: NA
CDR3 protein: CASRDERTYHEQYF

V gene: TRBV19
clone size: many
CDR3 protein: CASTSALSYNEQFF

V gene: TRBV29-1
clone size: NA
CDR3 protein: CSVDSLSTDTQYF

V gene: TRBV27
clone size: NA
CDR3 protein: CASSPQSPDYEQYF

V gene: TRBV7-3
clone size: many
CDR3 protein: CASSSGTPTYNEQFF

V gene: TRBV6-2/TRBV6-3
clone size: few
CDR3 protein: CASSYVNVLTF

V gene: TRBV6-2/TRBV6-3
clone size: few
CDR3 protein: CASRPDLTGNTEAFF

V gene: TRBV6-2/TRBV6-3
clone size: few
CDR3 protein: CASIGLNTEAFF

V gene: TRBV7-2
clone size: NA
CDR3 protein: CASSFAGGRGETQYF

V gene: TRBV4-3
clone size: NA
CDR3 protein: CPSSQDFRTGARNTIYF